This T cell receptor beta chain emerged from a study of Graves' ophthalmopathy and Graves' hyperthyroidism. This clonotype was seen more than once but under ten times. Clinical symptoms, serum thyroxine, TRAb, thyroid ultrasound and orbital computed tomography determined diagnosis. CDR1 and CDR2 from the germline V gene are GTSNPN and SVGIG (reference sequence). This CDR3 has 14 residues. The V and J ends lost 4 bases and 4 bases respectively, with 16 bases between them. RNA transcripts yielded amplified TCR beta CDR3 regions. An opening RT-PCR round employed HTBI primers and preceded a second-round multiplex PCR. Each CDR3 protein is one row after TCRdb ran MiXCR on the multiplex PCR reads. The sample carries almost 400,000 distinct CDR3 sequences, around 16% recorded once.

The gene calls are TRBV30 and TRBJ1-2; the D gene is possibly TRBD1 (5 bases). The TCR sequence derives from a woman aged 18-29 years with Graves' ophthalmopathy. The sequencing input was peripheral blood. The CDR3 DNA is TGTGCCTGGAATAGACAAGGACACCTCTATGGCTACACCTTC. It codes for CAWNRQGHLYGYTF.